This is a list of T cell receptor beta chains from one sample in a study of blood T cell repertoires in COVID-19. TCRdb keeps only in-frame clones here, not all; method: immunoSEQ multiplex PCR. Here the sample spans 73,000 or so clones, 83% being singletons. Sequencing was performed on peripheral blood. Receptors originate from a man aged 50-60 years with active COVID-19. The CDR3 runs from the conserved cysteine through the conserved F or W. A D gene is named only where the DNA matches it firmly. Where a row states a size, it is once, few, many or the class of an expanded clone; other rows omit it.

CASSFRGLHQPQHF | TGCGCCAGCAGCTTCAGGGGTCTCCATCAGCCCCAGCATTTT | - | few | TRBJ1-5 | TRBV5-1
CASGLVVTGVNSYEQYF | TGTGCTAGTGGTTTGGTAGTTACAGGGGTTAACTCCTACGAGCAGTACTTC | TRBD1 | - | TRBJ2-7 | TRBV12-5
CASSVLPGTSGGTGELFF | TGTGCCAGCAGCGTCCTCCCAGGGACTAGCGGGGGCACCGGGGAGCTGTTTTTT | TRBD2 | - | TRBJ2-2 | TRBV9
CASSPIGRMMNTEAFF | TGTGCCAGCTCACCAATAGGCAGGATGATGAACACTGAAGCTTTCTTT | - | - | TRBJ1-1 | TRBV18
CASSYTGQNKAFF | TGTGCCAGCAGTTACACGGGACAGAACAAAGCTTTCTTT | TRBD1 | - | TRBJ1-1 | TRBV6-6
CASSLLGGRSEQYF | TGTGCCAGCAGTCTTCTGGGGGGGCGAAGCGAGCAGTACTTC | - | once | TRBJ2-7 | TRBV28
CASSFFGTTYNEQFF | TGTGCCAGCAGTTTCTTCGGGACTACCTACAATGAGCAGTTCTTC | TRBD2 | - | TRBJ2-1 | TRBV27
CASSSFPRGAAIEQFF | TGTGCCAGCAGCTCTTTTCCCAGGGGAGCAGCAATTGAGCAGTTCTTC | - | - | TRBJ2-1 | TRBV7-2
CASTLGGSEQYF | TGTGCCAGCACCCTAGGGGGAAGCGAGCAGTACTTC | - | - | TRBJ2-7 | TRBV7-9
CASRNLGEIQETQYF | TGTGCCAGCAGAAATTTGGGCGAGATCCAAGAGACCCAGTACTTC | - | - | TRBJ2-5 | TRBV6-5
CASIRTGHQETQYF | TGTGCCAGCATCCGGACAGGCCACCAAGAGACCCAGTACTTC | TRBD1 | - | TRBJ2-5 | TRBV3-1/TRBV3-2
CASSLEAGNYGYTF | TGTGCCAGCAGCTTGGAAGCAGGCAACTATGGCTACACCTTC | - | - | TRBJ1-2 | TRBV5-4
CASSLGLAGFNTGELFF | TGTGCCAGCAGCCTTGGACTAGCGGGTTTTAACACCGGGGAGCTGTTTTTT | TRBD2 | - | TRBJ2-2 | TRBV3-1/TRBV3-2
CASSRDRGGSPLHF | TGTGCCAGCAGCCGGGACAGGGGTGGTTCACCCCTCCACTTT | TRBD1 | - | TRBJ1-6 | TRBV7-9
CASSQYSGSYEQYF | TGTGCCAGCAGCCAGTATAGCGGGAGCTACGAGCAGTACTTC | TRBD2 | - | TRBJ2-7 | TRBV3-1/TRBV3-2
CASSSQREALTDTQYF | TGTGCCAGCAGTTCCCAGCGGGAGGCCCTCACAGATACGCAGTATTTT | TRBD2 | - | TRBJ2-3 | TRBV7-9
CASSSRGRSWDQETQYF | TGTGCCAGCAGCTCCCGCGGGAGGTCGTGGGACCAAGAGACCCAGTACTTC | TRBD2 | - | TRBJ2-5 | TRBV7-9